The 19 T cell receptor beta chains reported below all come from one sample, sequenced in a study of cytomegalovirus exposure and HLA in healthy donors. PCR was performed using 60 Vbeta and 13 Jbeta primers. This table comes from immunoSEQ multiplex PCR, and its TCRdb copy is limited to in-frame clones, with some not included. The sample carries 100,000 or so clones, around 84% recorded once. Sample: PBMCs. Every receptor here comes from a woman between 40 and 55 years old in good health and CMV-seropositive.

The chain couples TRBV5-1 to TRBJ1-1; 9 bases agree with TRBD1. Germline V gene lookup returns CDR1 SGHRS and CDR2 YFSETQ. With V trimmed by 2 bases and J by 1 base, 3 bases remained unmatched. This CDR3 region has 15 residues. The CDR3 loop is CASSLGQGKNTEAFF. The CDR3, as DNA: TGCGCCAGCAGCTTAGGACAGGGGAAGAACACTGAAGCTTTCTTT.

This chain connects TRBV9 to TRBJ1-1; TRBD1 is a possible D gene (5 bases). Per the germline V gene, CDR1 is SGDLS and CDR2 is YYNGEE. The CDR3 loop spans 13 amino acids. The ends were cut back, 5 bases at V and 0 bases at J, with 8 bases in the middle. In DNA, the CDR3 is TGTGCCAGCAGGGAGACAGTGAACACTGAAGCTTTCTTT. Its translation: CASRETVNTEAFF.

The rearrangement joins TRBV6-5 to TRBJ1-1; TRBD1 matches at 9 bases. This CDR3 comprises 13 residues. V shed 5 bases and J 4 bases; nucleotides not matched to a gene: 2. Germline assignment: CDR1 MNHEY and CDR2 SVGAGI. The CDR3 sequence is CASSNRGLTEAFF. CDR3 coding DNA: TGTGCCAGCAGTAACAGGGGGCTCACTGAAGCTTTCTTT.

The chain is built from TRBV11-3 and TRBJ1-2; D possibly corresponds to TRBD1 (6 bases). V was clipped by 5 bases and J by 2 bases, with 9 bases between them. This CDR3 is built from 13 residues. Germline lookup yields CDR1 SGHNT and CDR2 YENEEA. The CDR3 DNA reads TGTGCCAGCAGCCCTACAGGGAACTATGGCTACACCTTC. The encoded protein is CASSPTGNYGYTF. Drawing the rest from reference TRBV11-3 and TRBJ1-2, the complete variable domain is EAGVVQSPRYKIIEKKQPVAFWCNPISGHNTLYWYLQNLGQGPELLIRYENEEAVDDSQLPKDRFSAERLKGVDSTLKIQPAELGDSAVYLCASSPTGNYGYTFGSGTRLTVV.

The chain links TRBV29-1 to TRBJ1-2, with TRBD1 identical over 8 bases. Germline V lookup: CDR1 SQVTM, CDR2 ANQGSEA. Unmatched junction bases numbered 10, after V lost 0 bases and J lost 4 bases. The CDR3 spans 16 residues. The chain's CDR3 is CSVEDDRGLGSYGYTF. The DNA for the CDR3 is TGCAGCGTTGAAGACGACAGGGGCCTTGGTAGCTATGGCTACACCTTC.

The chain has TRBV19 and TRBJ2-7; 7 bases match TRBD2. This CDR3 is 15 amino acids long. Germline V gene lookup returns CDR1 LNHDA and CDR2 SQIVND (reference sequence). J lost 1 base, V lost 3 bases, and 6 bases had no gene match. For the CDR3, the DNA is TGTGCCAGTAGTATGGGGAGGGGCCCGTCCTACGAGCAGTACTTC. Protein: CASSMGRGPSYEQYF.

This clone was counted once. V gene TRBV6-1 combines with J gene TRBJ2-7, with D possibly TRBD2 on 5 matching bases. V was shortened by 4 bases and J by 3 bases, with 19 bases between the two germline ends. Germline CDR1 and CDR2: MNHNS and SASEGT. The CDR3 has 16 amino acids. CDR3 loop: CASSGRTQGRRYEQYF. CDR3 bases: TGTGCCAGCAGTGGCAGGACCCAAGGGAGACGCTACGAGCAGTACTTC.

Written as DNA, the CDR3 is TGCGCCAGCAGCTCGGGACTAGCGGGAGCCATACAAGAGACCCAGTACTTC. This sequence encodes CASSSGLAGAIQETQYF. The rearrangement joins TRBV5-1 to TRBJ2-5; TRBD2 matches 14 bases. After removal of 3 bases from V and 2 bases from J, the junction contained 6 bases not matched to a gene. This CDR3 region has 17 residues. Germline loops: CDR1 SGHRS, CDR2 YFSETQ.

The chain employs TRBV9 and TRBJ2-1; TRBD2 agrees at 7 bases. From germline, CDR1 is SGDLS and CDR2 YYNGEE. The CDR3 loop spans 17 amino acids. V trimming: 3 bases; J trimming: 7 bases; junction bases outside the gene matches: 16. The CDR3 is CASSDPSGWTSHNEQFF. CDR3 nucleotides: TGTGCCAGCAGCGACCCATCAGGCTGGACTAGTCATAATGAGCAGTTCTTC.

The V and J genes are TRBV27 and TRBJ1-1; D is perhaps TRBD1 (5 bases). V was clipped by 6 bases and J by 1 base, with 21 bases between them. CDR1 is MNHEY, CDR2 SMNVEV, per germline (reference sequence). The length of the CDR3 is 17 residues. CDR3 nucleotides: TGTGCCAGCAGGGCAAATACCTGGGGACTTGGGAACACTGAAGCTTTCTTT. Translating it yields CASRANTWGLGNTEAFF.

The CDR3 DNA follows: TGTGCCAGTAGTAGTAGACAGGGTAGGTACGAGCAGTACTTC. This encodes CASSSRQGRYEQYF. J is TRBJ2-5 and V is TRBV19, with 7 nucleotides matching TRBD1. The J call may be in error: the DNA end matches TRBJ2-7 better. Germline V gene data show CDR1 as LNHDA and CDR2 as SQIVND (reference sequence). CDR3 size: 14 residues.

The CDR3 bases are TGTGCCAGCAGCGTAGGGGGCAGGGGGGCTTACAATGAGCAGTTCTTC. It is translated as CASSVGGRGAYNEQFF. The J gene is TRBJ2-1, the V gene TRBV9, with a weak D call TRBD1 (7 bases). Per the germline V gene, CDR1 is SGDLS and CDR2 is YYNGEE. The CDR3 has 16 amino acids. V was cut by 0 bases and J by 4 bases, with 14 bases left in between. Full variable domain (missing parts from reference TRBV9 and TRBJ2-1): DSGVTQTPKHLITATGQRVTLRCSPRSGDLSVYWYQQSLDQGLQFLIQYYNGEERAKGNILERFSAQQFPDLHSELNLSSLELGDSALYFCASSVGGRGAYNEQFFGPGTRLTVL.

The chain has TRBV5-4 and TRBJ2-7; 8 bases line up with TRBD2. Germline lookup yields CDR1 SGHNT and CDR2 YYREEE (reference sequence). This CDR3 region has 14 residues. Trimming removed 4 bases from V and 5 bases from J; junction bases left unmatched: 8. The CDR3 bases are TGTGCCAGCAGCGGCGAGCGGCGGGAGGACGAGCAGTACTTC. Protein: CASSGERREDEQYF. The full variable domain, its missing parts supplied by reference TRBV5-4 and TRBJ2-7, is ETGVTQSPTHLIKTRGQQVTLRCSSQSGHNTVSWYQQALGQGPQFIFQYYREEENGRGNFPPRFSGLQFPNYSSELNVNALELDDSALYLCASSGERREDEQYFGPGTRLTVT.

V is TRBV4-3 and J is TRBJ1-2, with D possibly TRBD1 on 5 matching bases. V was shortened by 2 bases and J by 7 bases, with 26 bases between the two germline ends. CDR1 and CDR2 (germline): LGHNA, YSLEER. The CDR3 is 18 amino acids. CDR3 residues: CASSQYPAGPNPPGGYTF. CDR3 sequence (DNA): TGCGCCAGCAGCCAATACCCCGCGGGACCTAACCCCCCTGGTGGCTACACCTTC.

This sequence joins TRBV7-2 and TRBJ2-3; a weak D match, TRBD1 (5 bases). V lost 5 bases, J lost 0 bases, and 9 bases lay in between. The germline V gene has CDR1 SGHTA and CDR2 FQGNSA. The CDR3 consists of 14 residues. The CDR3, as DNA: TGTGCCAGCAGCATCGGACATAGCACAGATACGCAGTATTTT. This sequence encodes CASSIGHSTDTQYF.

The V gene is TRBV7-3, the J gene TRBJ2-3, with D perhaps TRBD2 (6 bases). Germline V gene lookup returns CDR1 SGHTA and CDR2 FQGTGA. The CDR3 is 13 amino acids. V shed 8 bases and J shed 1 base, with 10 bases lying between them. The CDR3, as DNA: TGTGCCAGCGGGCGGGAACGCACAGATACGCAGTATTTT. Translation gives CASGRERTDTQYF.

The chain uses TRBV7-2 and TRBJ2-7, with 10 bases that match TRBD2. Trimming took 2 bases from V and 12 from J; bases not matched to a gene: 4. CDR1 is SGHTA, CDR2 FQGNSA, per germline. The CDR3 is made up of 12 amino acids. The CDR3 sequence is CASSLSSGSRYF. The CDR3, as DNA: TGTGCCAGCAGCTTATCTAGCGGGAGTAGGTACTTC.

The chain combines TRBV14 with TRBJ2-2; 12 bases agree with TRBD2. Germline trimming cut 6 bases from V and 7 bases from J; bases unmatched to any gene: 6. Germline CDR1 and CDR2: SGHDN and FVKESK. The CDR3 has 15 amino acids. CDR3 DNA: TGTGCCAGCAGGCAGACTAGCGGGAGTGTCGGGGAGCTGTTTTTT. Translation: CASRQTSGSVGELFF.

In nucleotides, the CDR3 is TGTGCCAGCAGTGAGAATCCAGGGTCGGCCCAAGAGACCCAGTACTTC. This encodes CASSENPGSAQETQYF. The V call is TRBV2, the J call TRBJ2-5; a possible D gene is TRBD1 (5 bases). Trimming stripped 3 bases from V and 1 base from J, with 15 bases between. Germline lookup yields CDR1 SNHLY and CDR2 FYNNEI. The CDR3 totals 16 residues.